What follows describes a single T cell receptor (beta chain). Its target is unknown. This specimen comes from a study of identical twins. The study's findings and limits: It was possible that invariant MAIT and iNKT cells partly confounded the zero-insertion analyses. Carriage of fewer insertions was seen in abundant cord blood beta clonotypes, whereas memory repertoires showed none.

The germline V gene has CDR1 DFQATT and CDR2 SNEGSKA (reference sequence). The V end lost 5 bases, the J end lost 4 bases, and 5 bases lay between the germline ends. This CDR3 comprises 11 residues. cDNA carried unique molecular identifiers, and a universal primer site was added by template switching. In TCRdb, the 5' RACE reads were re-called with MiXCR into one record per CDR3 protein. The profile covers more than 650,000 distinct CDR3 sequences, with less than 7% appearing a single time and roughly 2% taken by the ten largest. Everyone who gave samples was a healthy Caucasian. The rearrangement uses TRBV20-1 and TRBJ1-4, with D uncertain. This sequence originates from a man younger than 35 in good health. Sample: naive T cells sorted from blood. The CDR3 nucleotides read TGCAGTGCTGTACTTAATGAAAAACTGTTTTTT. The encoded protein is CSAVLNEKLFF.